This T cell receptor beta chain was sequenced during a study of beta chain features in type 1 diabetes. For the study at large: Across all samples, some 98 million sorted cells were examined.

Overall study results and limits: The VDJ junctions of type 1 diabetes patients carried fewer insertions and more deletions. cDNA-based sequencing might over-represent cells highly expressing TCR.

Isolated RNA was reverse transcribed in full, so expressed TCRB transcripts were sequenced. Clones were read by immunoSEQ multiplex PCR, and TCRdb kept only the in-frame ones, dropping some. The sample carries fewer than 350,000 clones, around 19% recorded once. Trimming cost V 4 bases and J 9 bases, with 12 bases left between them. The CDR3 spans 12 residues. Germline-derived CDR1 and CDR2 are SGHRS and YFSETQ. It was via CD45RO/CCR7/CD25/CD127/CD95/CD27 that CD4+ naive, central memory, regulatory and stem cell-like memory cells were sorted. This clone was counted between two and nine times. No antigen is known for it.

The chain recombines TRBV5-1 with TRBJ2-3; tentative D call: TRBD2 (5 bases). The clonotype comes from a woman between 18 and 30 years old in good health. Sequencing was carried out using naive CD4+ T cells from blood. For the CDR3, the DNA is TGCGCCAGCAGCCCCGGGGAAGGAACGCAGTATTTT. It codes for CASSPGEGTQYF.